The T cell receptor (beta chain) described here comes from a study of blood T cell repertoires in COVID-19. The length of the CDR3 is 14 residues. Germline loops: CDR1 SGHDT, CDR2 YYEEEE. With V trimmed by 3 bases and J by 7 bases, 8 bases remained unmatched. Method: immunoSEQ multiplex PCR; TCRdb's copy keeps in-frame clones and lacks some. The sample holds some 330,000 clones, around 90% seen once. Participants came from 24 US areas, aged about 18 to 100 years. The study assigned cohorts using participant-reported clinical history. Each recovered donor of Cohort 3 presented with two negative PCRs, clearance, or symptom resolution.

The origin of this receptor is a man under 40 who had recovered from COVID-19. The sequenced material came from PBMCs or T cells enriched from blood (not recorded which). This chain connects TRBV5-6 to TRBJ2-7; 9 positions agree with TRBD1. The CDR3 nucleotides are TGTGCCAGCAGCTCCCCCGGGACAGGGTTTGAGCAGTACTTC. It specifies CASSSPGTGFEQYF.